One sample yielded the 28 T cell receptor beta chains listed below, sequenced in a study of blood T cells in healthy people across ages. A J-beta primer mix and a sample-barcoded 5' primer were used in a second PCR of about 6 to 12 cycles. TCRdb called the 5' RACE reads again in MiXCR, with one record for every CDR3 protein. The profile covers some 1.4 million distinct CDR3 sequences, with 42% appearing a single time and 7.9% taken by the ten largest. Material for sequencing was blood. These receptors originate from a woman aged 18-29 years in good health.

This clonotype was detected a few times. This sequence joins TRBV20-1 and TRBJ2-7, with D perhaps assigned TRBD1 or TRBD2 (6 bases each). V was pared by 1 base and J by 0 bases, with 13 bases between. Per germline, CDR1 DFQATT and CDR2 SNEGSKA (reference sequence). The CDR3 is made up of 15 amino acids. The CDR3 coding sequence is TGCAGTGCTAGAGGGGGGGCAAGCCCCTCCTACGAGCAGTACTTC. Its protein is CSARGGASPSYEQYF.

The V gene is TRBV5-1, the J gene TRBJ2-2; 13 bases map to TRBD2. CDR3 size: 16 residues. Germline lookup yields CDR1 SGHRS and CDR2 YFSETQ. The V and J ends lost 4 bases and 5 bases, in that order; junction bases with no gene match: 5. The CDR3 sequence: CASSAGLAGVTGELFF. The CDR3 DNA follows: TGCGCCAGCAGCGCCGGACTAGCGGGGGTAACCGGGGAGCTGTTTTTT.

The J gene is TRBJ2-6, the V gene TRBV27; maybe TRBD1 (6 bases). The length of the CDR3 is 16 residues. V dropped 7 bases and J dropped 0 bases, with 13 bases sitting between them. Germline V gives CDR1 MNHEY, CDR2 SMNVEV (reference sequence). CDR3 loop: CASTGRTASGANVLTF. The CDR3, as DNA: TGTGCCAGCACTGGTCGGACAGCCTCTGGGGCCAACGTCCTGACTTTC.

In its sample, this clonotype was seen a few times. The chain carries TRBV14 and TRBJ2-7; D may be TRBD1 (6 bases). This CDR3 contains 17 residues. The V end lost 1 base, the J end lost 3 bases, and 19 bases lay between the germline ends. Germline V gene sequence: CDR1 SGHDN, CDR2 FVKESK. CDR3 residues: CASSQVGRDGGIYEQYF. CDR3 DNA sequence: TGTGCCAGCAGCCAAGTAGGAAGGGATGGGGGCATCTACGAGCAGTACTTC. Together with reference TRBV14 and TRBJ2-7, the CDR3 gives the full variable domain: EAGVTQFPSHSVIEKGQTVTLRCDPISGHDNLYWYRRVMGKEIKFLLHFVKESKQDESGMPNNRFLAERTGGTYSTLKVQPAELEDSGVYFCASSQVGRDGGIYEQYFGPGTRLTVT.

V is TRBV6-1 and J is TRBJ2-4; TRBD1 agrees at 9 bases. The V gene end was trimmed by 4 bases and the J gene end by 9 bases; junction bases not matched to a gene: 13. Looked up from germline, CDR1 is MNHNS and CDR2 is SASEGT. The CDR3 has 16 residues. CDR3 sequence reads: CASSAWDRVMGGIQYF. The DNA for the CDR3 is TGTGCCAGCAGTGCGTGGGACAGGGTGATGGGAGGCATTCAGTACTTC.

V and J are TRBV5-1 and TRBJ1-5; 10 nucleotides line up with TRBD1. The CDR3 has 16 amino acids. Germline trimming cut 2 bases from V and 8 bases from J; bases unmatched to any gene: 10. Germline CDR1 and CDR2: SGHRS and YFSETQ. CDR3 loop: CASSLTPTGGEEPQHF. For the CDR3, the DNA is TGCGCCAGCAGCTTAACACCGACAGGGGGCGAGGAGCCCCAGCATTTT.

The table lists this clonotype with many counts. The chain carries TRBV29-1 and TRBJ2-5; TRBD2 is a possible D gene (5 bases). Trimming took off 3 bases at V and 5 bases at J, with 7 bases between the two ends. The CDR3 spans 11 residues. Germline CDR1 and CDR2: SQVTM and ANQGSEA. This CDR3 reads CSVEGGETQYF. The CDR3 bases are TGCAGCGTTGAGGGCGGGGAGACCCAGTACTTC.

This clonotype was seen once. The chain uses TRBV4-2 and TRBJ1-2, with D uncertain. This CDR3 is built from 14 residues. V gave up 3 bases and J gave up 7 bases, with 15 bases separating them. From germline, CDR1 is LGHNA and CDR2 YNFKEQ. The CDR3 region has the DNA TGTGCCAGCAGCCAGCCCCAGGACGGTTGTGGCTACACCTTC. Translation: CASSQPQDGCGYTF.

This clonotype has a handful of counts. This rearrangement joins TRBV12-3 or TRBV12-4 to TRBJ1-5; D may be TRBD1 (6 bases). V was clipped by 7 bases and J by 3 bases, with 13 bases between them. CDR3 size: 14 residues. The CDR3: CASNSGQNNQPQHF. The CDR3 DNA is TGTGCCAGCAATAGTGGACAGAACAATCAGCCCCAGCATTTT.

This clonotype was detected a few times. The chain links TRBV9 to TRBJ2-3, with 7 bases aligning to TRBD2. CDR3 length equals 15 residues. The germline gives CDR1 SGDLS, CDR2 YYNGEE. V lost 4 bases to trimming and J lost 8 bases; unmatched junction nucleotides: 13. The CDR3 reads CASSPLRPPGGTQYF. CDR3 nucleotide sequence: TGTGCCAGCAGCCCCTTACGCCCTCCGGGGGGTACGCAGTATTTT.

In this sample, this clonotype turned up a few times. J is TRBJ1-1 and V is TRBV7-9; D is undetermined. CDR3 length: 15 residues. CDR1 is SEHNR and CDR2 is FQNEAQ in the germline V gene (reference sequence). Deletions cut 3 bases from V and 2 bases from J, with 13 bases between. The CDR3 region is CASSLATAFNTEAFF. Here the CDR3 DNA reads TGTGCCAGCAGCTTGGCGACGGCCTTTAACACTGAAGCTTTCTTT.

This clonotype has more than one count but fewer than ten. The DNA of the CDR3 is TGTGCCAGCAGCCGCGTCGGTGAGGGGGGGGCCTACAATGAGCAGTTCTTC. Its translation is CASSRVGEGGAYNEQFF. This chain uses TRBV6-1 with TRBJ2-1; D is perhaps TRBD2 (7 bases). The germline V gene has CDR1 MNHNS and CDR2 SASEGT. This CDR3 region has 17 residues. The V and J ends lost 6 bases and 2 bases respectively, with 20 bases between them.

This clonotype was counted between two and nine times. The V gene is TRBV12-3 or TRBV12-4, the J gene TRBJ1-1; D not resolved. Trimming left V 10 bases short and J 3 bases short, with 18 bases between. The CDR3 is made up of 14 amino acids. For the CDR3, the DNA is TGTGCCACCCGCCCTCCGGGTACGGACACTGAAGCTTTCTTT. This translates into CATRPPGTDTEAFF.

The CDR3 loop reads CASSSTDRLMNTEAFF. CDR3 DNA: TGTGCCAGCAGCTCCACCGACAGACTGATGAACACTGAAGCTTTCTTT. The gene calls are TRBV7-8 and TRBJ1-1; D is perhaps TRBD1 (5 bases). Germline V lookup: CDR1 SGHVS, CDR2 FQNEAQ. V was pared by 4 bases and J by 0 bases, with 15 bases between. The CDR3 sequence is 16 residues long.

This clonotype was picked up a small number of times. The chain is built from TRBV27 and TRBJ2-1, with D unresolved. The DNA end is more similar to TRBJ2-7, so the J call may be wrong. The CDR3 is made up of 14 amino acids. Germline-derived CDR1 and CDR2 are MNHEY and SMNVEV (reference sequence). The CDR3 loop reads CASSLLSVYNEQYF. The CDR3 DNA reads as TGTGCCAGCAGTTTATTGTCCGTTTACAATGAGCAGTACTTC.

The chain carries TRBV27 and TRBJ1-1, with D perhaps TRBD1 (6 bases). Trimming removed 4 bases at V and 4 bases at J, with 19 bases between. CDR1 and CDR2 (germline): MNHEY, SMNVEV (reference sequence). The CDR3 length is 16 residues. The CDR3 sequence: CASSSSPGGGGTEAFF. CDR3 coding DNA: TGTGCCAGCAGTTCGTCCCCCGGGGGGGGCGGCACTGAAGCTTTCTTT.

This clonotype was picked up a small number of times. The chain couples TRBV20-1 to TRBJ1-1, with D tentatively TRBD1 (6 bases). Germline CDR1 DFQATT, CDR2 SNEGSKA (reference sequence). With 0 bases removed from V and 8 bases from J, the gap between germline ends came to 19 bases. The length of the CDR3 is 15 residues. Written as DNA, the CDR3 is TGCAGTGCTAGAGATCATGGGGGCGCAGGGCCCGAAGCTTTCTTT. Translation gives CSARDHGGAGPEAFF.

The chain combines TRBV14 with TRBJ2-3; D gene uncertain. The CDR3 sequence is 12 residues long. Germline-derived CDR1 and CDR2 are SGHDN and FVKESK. Trimming pared 0 bases from V and 8 bases from J, leaving 6 bases between. CDR3 protein: CASSQERVTQYF. Written as DNA, the CDR3 is TGTGCCAGCAGCCAAGAGAGAGTTACGCAGTATTTT.

The J gene is TRBJ2-5, the V gene TRBV15, with a tentative D call TRBD2 (5 bases). Gene TRBJ2-7 matches the end of the DNA better, so the J call may be wrong. The CDR3 consists of 15 residues. Germline values: CDR1 LNHNV, CDR2 YYDKDF (reference sequence). CDR3: CATSRDITGSAEQYF. For the CDR3, the DNA is TGTGCCACCAGCAGAGATATAACGGGGTCCGCCGAGCAGTACTTC.

The chain uses TRBV27 and TRBJ1-2; 8 nucleotides line up with TRBD1. CDR3 size: 14 residues. Germline-derived CDR1 and CDR2 are MNHEY and SMNVEV (reference sequence). The V segment lost 4 bases and the J segment 4 bases; nucleotides outside the gene matches: 5. CDR3 region: CASSSGGQAYGYTF. CDR3 DNA sequence: TGTGCCAGCAGTTCTGGGGGACAGGCCTATGGCTACACCTTC.

The V and J genes are TRBV28 and TRBJ2-6, with 7 bases aligning to TRBD1. In germline, CDR1 is MDHEN, CDR2 SYDVKM. The CDR3 is made up of 18 amino acids. V trimming: 4 bases; J trimming: 0 bases; junction bases outside the gene matches: 9. CDR3 sequence reads: CASSSQTGAYSGANVLTF. CDR3 bases: TGTGCCAGCAGTTCCCAAACAGGGGCGTACTCTGGGGCCAACGTCCTGACTTTC.

V gene TRBV5-1 combines with J gene TRBJ1-6; the D gene is possibly TRBD1 (5 bases). Trimming cost V 2 bases and J 16 bases, with 13 bases left between them. Germline-derived CDR1 and CDR2 are SGHRS and YFSETQ. The CDR3 is 12 amino acids. CDR3 loop: CASSFQQDELHF. The DNA of the CDR3 is TGCGCCAGCAGCTTCCAACAGGACGAGCTCCACTTT.

This clonotype showed up just a few times. J is TRBJ2-1 and V is TRBV25-1; D ambiguous. CDR1 and CDR2 (germline): MGHDK, SYGVNS. This CDR3 has 13 residues. Trimming took off 5 bases at V and 2 bases at J, with 7 bases between the two ends. The CDR3 spells CASSIGTYNEQFF. The CDR3 region has the DNA TGTGCCAGCAGTATAGGGACCTACAATGAGCAGTTCTTC.

This clonotype turned up a few times. The rearrangement joins TRBV12-5 to TRBJ1-2, with 7 positions matching TRBD1. This CDR3 is built from 14 residues. V lost 2 bases to trimming and J lost 7 bases; unmatched junction nucleotides: 7. CDR1 and CDR2 (germline): LGHNT, FRNRAP. This CDR3 is CASGLPRQGRGYTF. Here the CDR3 DNA reads TGTGCTAGTGGTTTGCCCCGACAGGGCCGTGGCTACACCTTC. Looking up the rest from reference TRBV12-5 and TRBJ1-2 gives the full variable domain: DARVTQTPRHKVTEMGQEVTMRCQPILGHNTVFWYRQTMMQGLELLAYFRNRAPLDDSGMPKDRFSAEMPDATLATLKIQPSEPRDSAVYFCASGLPRQGRGYTFGSGTRLTVV.

V gene TRBV7-2 combines with J gene TRBJ2-1, with 13 positions matching TRBD2. Germline V CDR1 and CDR2: SGHTA, FQGNSA. The CDR3 consists of 19 residues. J gave up 6 bases and V 1 base, and 12 bases lay outside the gene matches. The CDR3 region is CASSLVPGLAGSSGNEQFF. Here the CDR3 DNA reads TGTGCCAGCAGCTTAGTACCGGGACTAGCGGGATCCTCGGGCAATGAGCAGTTCTTC.

This clonotype was observed a few times. The rearrangement uses TRBV14 and TRBJ1-2, with 7 bases matching TRBD1. This CDR3 has 16 residues. Germline CDR1 is SGHDN and CDR2 is FVKESK. V lost 3 bases, J lost 4 bases, and 11 bases stayed unmatched. The CDR3 DNA reads TGTGCCAGCAGCCATTTTTTGACAGGGACCGGCTATGGCTACACCTTC. It encodes CASSHFLTGTGYGYTF.

This clonotype was counted only a few times. This rearrangement joins TRBV2 to TRBJ2-5; 10 positions match TRBD2. J gave up 5 bases and V 6 bases, and 18 bases lay outside the gene matches. CDR1 and CDR2 from the germline V gene are SNHLY and FYNNEI. The CDR3 is 18 residues long. Here the CDR3 DNA reads TGTGCCAGCAGGACCCTGTACCCCTATCTAGCGGGGGTGGAGACCCAGTACTTC. It encodes CASRTLYPYLAGVETQYF.

This clonotype was seen a handful of times. The V and J genes are TRBV12-3 or TRBV12-4 and TRBJ2-5; perhaps TRBD1 as D (5 bases). This CDR3 spans 14 amino acids. Trimming took off 3 bases at V and 1 base at J, with 9 bases between the two ends. CDR3 sequence: CASSFRQGQETQYF. The CDR3 bases are TGTGCCAGCAGTTTCCGCCAGGGCCAAGAGACCCAGTACTTC.